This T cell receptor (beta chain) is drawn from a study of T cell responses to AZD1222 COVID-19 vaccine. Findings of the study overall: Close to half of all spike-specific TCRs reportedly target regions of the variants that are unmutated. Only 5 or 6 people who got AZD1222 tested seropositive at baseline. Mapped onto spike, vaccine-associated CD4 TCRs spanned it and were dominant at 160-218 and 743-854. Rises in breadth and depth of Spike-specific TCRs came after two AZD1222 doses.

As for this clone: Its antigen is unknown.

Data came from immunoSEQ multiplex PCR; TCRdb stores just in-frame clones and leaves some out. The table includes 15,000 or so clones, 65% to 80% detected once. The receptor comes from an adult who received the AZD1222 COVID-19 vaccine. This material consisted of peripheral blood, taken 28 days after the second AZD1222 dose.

CDR3: CAWSVGRDARFYSNQPQHF. CDR3 bases: TGTGCCTGGAGTGTGGGCCGGGACGCACGATTCTATAGCAATCAGCCCCAGCATTTT. The gene calls are TRBV30 and TRBJ1-5, with a tentative D call TRBD1 (5 bases). This CDR3 has 19 residues. V was clipped by 0 bases and J by 0 bases, with 21 bases between them. The germline V gene has CDR1 GTSNPN and CDR2 SVGIG (reference sequence).